The next 19 T cell receptor beta chains were all read from a single sample in a study of blood T cell repertoires in COVID-19. TCRdb's table, derived via immunoSEQ multiplex PCR, lists solely in-frame clones and lacks some. Here the sample spans about 380,000 clones, roughly 90% being singletons. Sequencing was carried out using peripheral blood. Every receptor here comes from a man aged 35 to 55 with acute or convalescent COVID-19.

This chain's CDR3 is CASSELLGQAAGNQPQHF. The DNA of the CDR3 is TGTGCCAGCAGTGAACTTCTTGGACAGGCGGCCGGCAATCAGCCCCAGCATTTT. This rearrangement joins TRBV6-1 to TRBJ1-5; 7 bases align to TRBD1. The V gene's germline CDR1 is MNHNS and CDR2 SASEGT. This CDR3 has 18 residues. With 2 bases clipped from V and 2 bases from J, the junction kept 12 bases outside the gene matches.

The chain links TRBV7-6 to TRBJ2-3; 8 bases are a match to TRBD2. Germline V gene lookup returns CDR1 SGHVS and CDR2 FNYEAQ. The CDR3 is 17 residues long. The J segment lost 4 bases and the V segment lost 5 bases, leaving 14 bases of the junction unmatched. The DNA of the CDR3 is TGTGCCAGCAGCCCTTATGCGGGGGGACTAGACGCAGATACGCAGTATTTT. This codes for CASSPYAGGLDADTQYF.

The rearrangement links TRBV5-1 to TRBJ1-6; 8 bases agree with TRBD1. This CDR3 spans 13 amino acids. The germline CDR1 and CDR2 sequences are SGHRS and YFSETQ. V was clipped by 6 bases and J by 10 bases; unmatched bases: 6. The CDR3 nucleotides read TGCGCCAGCAAGACTACAGGGGGATCACCCCTCCACTTT. This sequence encodes CASKTTGGSPLHF.

V and J are TRBV19 and TRBJ2-1; 7 positions agree with TRBD1. The CDR3 spans 15 residues. V trimming: 1 base; J trimming: 5 bases; junction bases outside the gene matches: 5. The V gene's germline CDR1 is LNHDA and CDR2 SQIVND (reference sequence). The chain's CDR3 is CASSIGTGAHNEQFF. For the CDR3, the DNA is TGTGCCAGTAGTATAGGGACAGGTGCCCACAATGAGCAGTTCTTC.

The V and J genes are TRBV19 and TRBJ2-1, with 9 bases lining up with TRBD2. This CDR3 is 15 amino acids long. J gave up 0 bases and V 7 bases, and 4 bases lay outside the gene matches. Germline V gives CDR1 LNHDA, CDR2 SQIVND (reference sequence). The CDR3 is CASTRSGSSYNEQFF. CDR3 DNA sequence: TGTGCCAGTACCCGTAGCGGGAGCTCCTACAATGAGCAGTTCTTC. Using reference TRBV19 and TRBJ2-1 for the parts outside the CDR3, the full variable domain is DGGITQSPKYLFRKEGQNVTLSCEQNLNHDAMYWYRQDPGQGLRLIYYSQIVNDFQKGDIAEGYSVSREKKESFPLTVTSAQKNPTAFYLCASTRSGSSYNEQFFGPGTRLTVL.

V usage is TRBV21-1 and J usage is TRBJ2-1; no DNA check was done on the table's D call, TRBD1. TRBV21-1 is designated a pseudogene. This CDR3 is 11 amino acids long. Here the CDR3 DNA reads TGTGCCAGTGAACAGGACAATGAGCAGTTCTTC. It translates to CASEQDNEQFF.

The genes are TRBV18 and TRBJ2-6; D is possibly TRBD2 (5 bases). V lost 1 base to trimming and J lost 2 bases, with 6 bases between them. The CDR3 totals 15 residues. CDR1 is KGHSH and CDR2 is LQKENI in the germline V gene. As DNA, the CDR3 is TGTGCCAGCTCACCACAAGCGGCTGGGGCCAACGTCCTGACTTTC. It codes for CASSPQAAGANVLTF.

DNA for the CDR3: TGTGCCAGCAGAGCGAGCGGGAGGGGGTACAATGAGCAGTTCTTC. This sequence encodes CASRASGRGYNEQFF. This chain connects TRBV5-6 to TRBJ2-1; 10 bases fit TRBD2. J was trimmed by 4 bases and V by 5 bases; bases with no gene match: 6. The CDR3 is 15 amino acids. CDR1 and CDR2 (germline): SGHDT, YYEEEE.

Here the CDR3 DNA reads TGTGCCAGCAGTAGAGGGGACATGAACACTGAAGCTTTCTTT. It encodes CASSRGDMNTEAFF. The chain joins TRBV28 to TRBJ1-1; tentative D call: TRBD1 (6 bases). CDR3 length: 14 amino acids. The germline gives CDR1 MDHEN, CDR2 SYDVKM. Trimming took 5 bases from V and 0 from J, leaving 10 bases between them.

This rearrangement joins TRBV27 to TRBJ2-3; 16 bases line up with TRBD2. V was clipped by 6 bases and J by 6 bases; unmatched bases: 6. Per germline, CDR1 MNHEY and CDR2 SMNVEV (reference sequence). This CDR3 contains 16 residues. CDR3 bases: TGTGCCAGCAGCGGAACGGGACTAGCGGGGGGGGATACGCAGTATTTT. Translation gives CASSGTGLAGGDTQYF.

J is TRBJ2-1 and V is TRBV11-3, with a tentative D call TRBD1 (5 bases). In germline, CDR1 is SGHNT, CDR2 YENEEA. CDR3 length: 16 residues. With 1 base removed from V and 6 bases from J, the gap between germline ends came to 16 bases. Written as DNA, the CDR3 is TGTGCCAGCAGCTTAGGGGGCCACGGAACCCGCAATGAGCAGTTCTTC. Translation gives CASSLGGHGTRNEQFF.

This clone was found once. The genes are TRBV7-8 and TRBJ1-4; unclear D gene. In germline, CDR1 is SGHVS, CDR2 FQNEAQ. This CDR3 has 16 residues. Trimming removed 2 bases at V and 1 base at J, with 11 bases between. This chain's CDR3 is CASSLRHLKTNEKLFF. The CDR3 DNA follows: TGTGCCAGCAGCTTACGACATCTGAAAACTAATGAAAAACTGTTTTTT.

J is TRBJ2-1 and V is TRBV5-4; TRBD2 matches at 11 bases. The length of the CDR3 is 18 residues. CDR1 and CDR2 (germline): SGHNT, YYREEE (reference sequence). V lost 4 bases, J lost 0 bases, and 9 bases stayed unmatched. The CDR3 bases are TGTGCCAGCAGCACGGGACTAGCGGTTACTAGCTCCTACAATGAGCAGTTCTTC. Amino acids: CASSTGLAVTSSYNEQFF.

The rearrangement links TRBV5-1 to TRBJ1-2, with unresolved D. This CDR3 has 15 amino acids. CDR1 SGHRS and CDR2 YFSETQ come from the germline V gene. Trimming left V 3 bases short and J 5 bases short, with 17 bases between. This CDR3 reads CASSSPGVTSYGYTF. The CDR3 coding sequence is TGCGCCAGCAGCTCCCCGGGAGTCACCTCTTATGGCTACACCTTC.

This chain uses TRBV28 with TRBJ1-3; D unclear. The CDR3 consists of 15 residues. Germline V gives CDR1 MDHEN, CDR2 SYDVKM. Trimming removed 6 bases from V and 2 bases from J, with 14 bases in between. The CDR3 protein is CASRPSGLAGNTIYF. The CDR3 DNA is TGTGCCAGCAGACCATCGGGGTTGGCTGGAAACACCATATATTTT.

This sequence joins TRBV4-3 and TRBJ2-7; 8 bases line up with TRBD1. V lost 3 bases and J lost 3; bases outside the gene matches: 13. The germline V gene has CDR1 LGHNA and CDR2 YSLEER. This CDR3 has 17 residues. The CDR3 DNA reads as TGCGCCAGCAGCCAGGCTATGGGACAGGCGGGCTTCTACGAGCAGTACTTC. Translating it yields CASSQAMGQAGFYEQYF.

The rearrangement links TRBV7-9 to TRBJ1-1; D not certain. The V end was cut by 2 bases, the J end by 4 bases, with 14 bases between. Germline V gene data show CDR1 as SEHNR and CDR2 as FQNEAQ (reference sequence). The CDR3 has 15 residues. CDR3 amino acids: CASSLSRMGSTEAFF. CDR3 DNA sequence: TGTGCCAGCAGCTTATCTCGGATGGGGAGCACTGAAGCTTTCTTT.

V is TRBV7-2 and J is TRBJ2-7, with D unresolved. Looked up from germline, CDR1 is SGHTA and CDR2 is FQGNSA. The CDR3 spans 13 residues. Trimming shortened V by 2 bases and J by 6 bases, and 11 bases separated the two germline ends. The CDR3 sequence: CASSLIHLAEQYF. Here the CDR3 DNA reads TGTGCCAGCAGCTTAATCCACCTGGCCGAGCAGTACTTC.

This rearrangement joins TRBV7-8 to TRBJ1-4; D may be TRBD1 (6 bases). Trimming removed 5 bases from V and 2 bases from J, with 12 bases in between. The CDR3 is made up of 15 amino acids. In germline, CDR1 is SGHVS, CDR2 FQNEAQ. The CDR3 region is CASSRGLATNEKLFF. CDR3 in DNA: TGTGCCAGCAGCCGGGGGCTGGCGACTAATGAAAAACTGTTTTTT.